This T cell receptor beta chain was recovered during a study of blood T cell repertoires in COVID-19. At the level of the study: PBMCs, B-cell-depleted T cells, or T cells were the source of the cDNA or gDNA that made up the material.

The germline gives CDR1 MNHEY, CDR2 SVGAGI. Trimming removed 11 bases at V and 0 bases at J, with 15 bases between. The CDR3 loop spans 14 amino acids. Original data processing: Counts of nucleated cells, estimated from reference gene primer amplification, were obtained. TCRdb's table, derived via immunoSEQ multiplex PCR, lists solely in-frame clones and lacks some. V, J and clone size are taken as reported in that table, and D and trimming were inferred from the DNA itself. In the table there are under 150,000 clones, over 75% of which are singletons. Ages ranged from 18 to 89 years, with residence in approximately 23 US areas. Participant-given clinical history determined each cohort assignment.

The receptor was isolated from a man aged 50 or older in a cohort exposed to, infected with or recovered from COVID-19 (not recorded which). The rearrangement joins TRBV6-5 to TRBJ2-3, with D maybe TRBD2 (6 bases). Sequenced: PBMCs or T cells enriched from blood (not recorded which). CDR3 amino acids: CAHKEGPSTDTQYF. CDR3 coding DNA: TGTGCCCACAAGGAGGGGCCCAGCACAGATACGCAGTATTTT.